Ten or more counts support the clone carrying this TCR beta chain. The entry originates in a study of T cells after yellow fever vaccination. Study summary: Preparation of the low-cell-number fractions used SMART-Seq v4 Ultra Low Input.

The V gene's germline CDR1 is SGHTA and CDR2 FQGNSA. V lost 5 bases and J 2 bases, leaving 6 bases between the germline ends. The CDR3 extends over 12 amino acids. A single record per CDR3 protein comes from TCRdb applying MiXCR to the 5' RACE reads. The sample contains roughly 180,000 distinct CDR3 sequences, approximately 6.2% of which appear only once. The J gene is TRBJ2-5, the V gene TRBV7-2; D ambiguous. The source of this sequence is a young man who received the YFV17D yellow fever vaccine. The sample in question was CD4+ T cells sorted from PBMCs, obtained on the day of the first yellow fever vaccination. CDR3 bases: TGTGCCAGCAGCCCGAATCAAGAGACCCAGTACTTC. Residues: CASSPNQETQYF.